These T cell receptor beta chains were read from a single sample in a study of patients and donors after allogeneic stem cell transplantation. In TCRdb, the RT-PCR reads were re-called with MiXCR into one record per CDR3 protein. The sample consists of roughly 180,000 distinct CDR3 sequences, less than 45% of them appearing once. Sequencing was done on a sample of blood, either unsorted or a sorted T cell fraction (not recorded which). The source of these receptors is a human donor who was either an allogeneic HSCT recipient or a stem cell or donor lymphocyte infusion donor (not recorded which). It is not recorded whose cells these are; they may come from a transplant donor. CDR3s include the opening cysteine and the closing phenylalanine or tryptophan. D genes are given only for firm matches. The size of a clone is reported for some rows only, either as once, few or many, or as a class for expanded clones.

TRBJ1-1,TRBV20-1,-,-,CSASIDSGNTEAFF,TGCAGTGCCTCGATTGACAGTGGGAACACTGAAGCTTTCTTT
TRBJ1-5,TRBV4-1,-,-,CASSPRVLSNQPQHF,TGCGCCAGCAGCCCTCGTGTCCTTAGCAATCAGCCCCAGCATTTT
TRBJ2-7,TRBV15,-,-,CATSSRASSYEQYF,TGTGCCACCAGCAGTCGGGCTAGCTCTTACGAGCAGTACTTC
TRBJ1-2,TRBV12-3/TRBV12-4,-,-,CASSLGTNYGYTF,TGTGCCAGCAGTCTGGGGACTAACTATGGCTACACCTTC
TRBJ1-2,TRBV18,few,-,CASSPRDGNYGYTF,TGTGCCAGCTCACCCCGGGACGGGAACTATGGCTACACCTTC
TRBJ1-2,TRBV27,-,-,CASSLLSDPDYGYTF,TGTGCCAGCAGTTTACTATCGGACCCGGACTATGGCTACACCTTC
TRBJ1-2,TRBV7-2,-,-,CASSLYGNYGYTF,TGTGCCAGCAGCTTATATGGGAACTATGGCTACACCTTC
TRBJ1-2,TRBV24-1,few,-,CATSSGDGYTF,TGTGCCACCAGTTCAGGGGACGGCTACACCTTC
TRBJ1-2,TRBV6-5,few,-,CASSFLRQDHYGYTF,TGTGCCAGCAGTTTCCTTCGACAGGACCATTATGGCTACACCTTC
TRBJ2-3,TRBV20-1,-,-,CSVAGFLQDSTDTQYF,TGCAGTGTCGCCGGTTTTTTACAGGACAGCACAGATACGCAGTATTTT
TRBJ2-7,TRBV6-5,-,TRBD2,CASSQMSGDSYEQYF,TGTGCCAGCAGTCAGATGAGCGGGGACTCCTACGAGCAGTACTTC
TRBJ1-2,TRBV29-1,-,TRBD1,CSVFLTGPFNYGYTF,TGCAGCGTCTTCCTGACAGGGCCGTTTAACTATGGCTACACCTTC
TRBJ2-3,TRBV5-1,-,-,CASIWGDTQYF,TGCGCCAGCATCTGGGGAGATACGCAGTATTTT
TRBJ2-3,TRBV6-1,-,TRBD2,CASPLAGPTDTQYF,TGTGCCAGCCCCCTAGCGGGCCCCACAGATACGCAGTATTTT
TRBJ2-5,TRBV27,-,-,CASSAPEETQYF,TGTGCCAGCAGTGCCCCAGAAGAGACCCAGTACTTC
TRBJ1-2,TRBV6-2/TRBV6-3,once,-,CASSYRHWDRFWYGYTF,TGTGCCAGCAGTTATCGCCATTGGGACCGTTTTTGGTATGGCTACACCTTC
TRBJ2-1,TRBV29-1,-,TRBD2,CSVDTSGNSYNEQFF,TGCAGCGTTGACACTAGCGGAAACAGCTACAATGAGCAGTTCTTC
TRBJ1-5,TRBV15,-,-,CATSRAGSNQPQHF,TGTGCCACCAGCAGAGCGGGGAGCAATCAGCCCCAGCATTTT
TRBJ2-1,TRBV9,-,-,CASSPRTTPKHYEQFF,TGTGCCAGCAGCCCACGGACTACTCCCAAGCATTATGAGCAGTTCTTC
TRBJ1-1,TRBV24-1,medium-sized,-,CAPRYAEAFF,TGTGCCCCCCGTTATGCTGAAGCTTTCTTT
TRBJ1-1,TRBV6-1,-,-,CASSEWVAFF,TGTGCCAGCAGTGAGTGGGTAGCTTTCTTT
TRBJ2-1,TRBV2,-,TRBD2,CASSGGTSGINEQFF,TGTGCCAGCAGTGGAGGGACTAGCGGGATCAATGAGCAGTTCTTC
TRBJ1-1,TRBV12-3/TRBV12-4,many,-,CASSLKGGTEAFF,TGTGCCAGCAGTTTAAAGGGCGGTACTGAAGCTTTCTTT
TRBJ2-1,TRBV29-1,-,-,CSAGLGEQFF,TGCAGCGCCGGACTGGGAGAGCAGTTCTTC
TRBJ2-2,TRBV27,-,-,CASCFRPTGELFF,TGTGCCAGCTGTTTTAGGCCTACCGGGGAGCTGTTTTTT
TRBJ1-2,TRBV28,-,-,CASRGMRGYTF,TGTGCCAGCAGAGGGATGAGGGGCTACACCTTC
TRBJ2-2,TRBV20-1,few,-,CSAFRGRGNTGELFF,TGCAGTGCTTTTCGGGGCAGGGGGAACACCGGGGAGCTGTTTTTT
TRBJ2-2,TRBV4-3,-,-,CASSQDRVNPGELFF,TGCGCCAGCAGCCAAGATCGGGTAAATCCCGGGGAGCTGTTTTTT
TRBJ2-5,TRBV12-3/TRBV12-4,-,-,CASSLDWETQYF,TGTGCCAGCAGTTTAGATTGGGAGACCCAGTACTTC
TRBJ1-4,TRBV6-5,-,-,CASSYLGLPGEKLFF,TGTGCCAGCAGTTACTTGGGACTGCCTGGGGAAAAACTGTTTTTT
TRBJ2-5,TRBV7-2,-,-,CASSLEFGRETQYF,TGTGCCAGCAGCTTAGAATTCGGGCGAGAGACCCAGTACTTC